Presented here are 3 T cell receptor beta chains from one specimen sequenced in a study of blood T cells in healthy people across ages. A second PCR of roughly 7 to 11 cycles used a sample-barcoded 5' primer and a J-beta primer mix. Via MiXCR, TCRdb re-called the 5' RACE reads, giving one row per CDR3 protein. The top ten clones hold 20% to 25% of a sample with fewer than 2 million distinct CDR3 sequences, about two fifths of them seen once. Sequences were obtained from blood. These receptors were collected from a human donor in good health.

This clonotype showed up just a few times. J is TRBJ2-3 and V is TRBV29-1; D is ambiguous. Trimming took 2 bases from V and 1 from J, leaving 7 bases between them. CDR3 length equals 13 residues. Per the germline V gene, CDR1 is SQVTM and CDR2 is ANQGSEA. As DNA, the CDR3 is TGCAGCGTTGAATGGGCGGGCACAGATACGCAGTATTTT. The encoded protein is CSVEWAGTDTQYF.

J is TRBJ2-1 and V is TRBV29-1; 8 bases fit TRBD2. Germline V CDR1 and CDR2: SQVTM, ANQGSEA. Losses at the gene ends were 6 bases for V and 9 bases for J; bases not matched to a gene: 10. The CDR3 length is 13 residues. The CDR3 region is CSVVPLAGFEQFF. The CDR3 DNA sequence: TGCAGCGTGGTACCTCTAGCGGGCTTTGAGCAGTTCTTC.

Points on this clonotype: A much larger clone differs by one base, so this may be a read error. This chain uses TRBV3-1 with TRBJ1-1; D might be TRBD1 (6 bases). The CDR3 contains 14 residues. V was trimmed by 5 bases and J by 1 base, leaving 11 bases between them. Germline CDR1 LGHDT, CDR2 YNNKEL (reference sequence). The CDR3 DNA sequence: TGTGCCAGCAGCAAACAGGGAGGGAACACTGAAGCTTTCTTT. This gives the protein CASSKQGGNTEAFF.